Listed below are T cell receptor beta chains from one sample, sequenced in a study of preoperative IRX-2 immunotherapy in early breast cancer. Here immunoSEQ multiplex PCR was the method, and the copy in TCRdb shows in-frame clones only, minus some. The table shows roughly 30,000 clones, with roughly four fifths occurring only once. Source: lymph node tissue, taken from a patient treated with IRX-2 immunotherapy. The receptor set was obtained from a human donor with breast cancer. The CDR3 runs from the conserved cysteine through the conserved F or W. Each record gives: CDR3 protein, V gene, clone size, J gene. Expanded clones get a size class; other rows say once, few or many, or leave the size out.

cdr3_aa: CASSIGRGYTEAFF
v_call: TRBV19
clone_size: NA
j_call: TRBJ1-1

cdr3_aa: CASSAWDVSYEQYF
v_call: TRBV18
clone_size: NA
j_call: TRBJ2-7

cdr3_aa: CASTPLPRANQPQHF
v_call: TRBV28
clone_size: NA
j_call: TRBJ1-5

cdr3_aa: CASSTPFATEAFF
v_call: TRBV19
clone_size: NA
j_call: TRBJ1-1

cdr3_aa: CSAHDFLAGGYEQFF
v_call: TRBV29-1
clone_size: NA
j_call: TRBJ2-1

cdr3_aa: CASSYVGTYEQYF
v_call: TRBV6-4
clone_size: NA
j_call: TRBJ2-7

cdr3_aa: CASSPLARFRQLNYGYTF
v_call: TRBV18
clone_size: NA
j_call: TRBJ1-2

cdr3_aa: CASSSDRADYGETQYF
v_call: TRBV28
clone_size: NA
j_call: TRBJ2-5

cdr3_aa: CATSRDLGRAEQFF
v_call: TRBV15
clone_size: NA
j_call: TRBJ2-1

cdr3_aa: CASSSQLAGALGDTQYF
v_call: TRBV28
clone_size: NA
j_call: TRBJ2-3

cdr3_aa: CASRLGDGNQPQHF
v_call: TRBV19
clone_size: NA
j_call: TRBJ1-5

cdr3_aa: CASSLLAGGEDTQYF
v_call: TRBV18
clone_size: NA
j_call: TRBJ2-3

cdr3_aa: CASSIAGQGSNSPLHF
v_call: TRBV19
clone_size: NA
j_call: TRBJ1-6

cdr3_aa: CASSQQGNTGELFF
v_call: TRBV6-8
clone_size: NA
j_call: TRBJ2-2

cdr3_aa: CATVDRAGNTIYF
v_call: TRBV28
clone_size: few
j_call: TRBJ1-3

cdr3_aa: CASSFRALYNEQFF
v_call: TRBV5-1
clone_size: NA
j_call: TRBJ2-1

cdr3_aa: CASSLSGTYYEQYF
v_call: TRBV28
clone_size: NA
j_call: TRBJ2-7

cdr3_aa: CASSIGGYEQYF
v_call: TRBV6-8
clone_size: NA
j_call: TRBJ2-7

cdr3_aa: CASSPGQYNEQYF
v_call: TRBV18
clone_size: NA
j_call: TRBJ2-7

cdr3_aa: CASRSGTGVDEQYF
v_call: TRBV6-8
clone_size: NA
j_call: TRBJ2-7

cdr3_aa: CASSLIGQLPGGYTF
v_call: TRBV28
clone_size: once
j_call: TRBJ1-2

cdr3_aa: CASRIAPANTGELFF
v_call: TRBV6-8
clone_size: NA
j_call: TRBJ2-2

cdr3_aa: CASSLYGAGELFF
v_call: TRBV28
clone_size: NA
j_call: TRBJ2-2

cdr3_aa: CASSPQTGVYEQYF
v_call: TRBV23-1
clone_size: NA
j_call: TRBJ2-7

cdr3_aa: CASSSIAGADPYNEQFF
v_call: TRBV18
clone_size: NA
j_call: TRBJ2-1

cdr3_aa: CASSPDRVYGYTF
v_call: TRBV6-8
clone_size: NA
j_call: TRBJ1-2

cdr3_aa: CASGDGPYEQYF
v_call: TRBV18
clone_size: NA
j_call: TRBJ2-7

cdr3_aa: CASSGDRVYGYTF
v_call: TRBV2
clone_size: NA
j_call: TRBJ1-2

cdr3_aa: CASSPGLAGEETQYF
v_call: TRBV5-1
clone_size: NA
j_call: TRBJ2-5

cdr3_aa: CASSYTGAGELFF
v_call: TRBV6-7
clone_size: NA
j_call: TRBJ2-2

cdr3_aa: CASSPTARQEKLFF
v_call: TRBV18
clone_size: NA
j_call: TRBJ1-4

cdr3_aa: CATSRARDTDTQYF
v_call: TRBV15
clone_size: few
j_call: TRBJ2-3

cdr3_aa: CASSYRTGYYNEQFF
v_call: TRBV7-1
clone_size: few
j_call: TRBJ2-1

cdr3_aa: CASSIQFNRASYNSPLHF
v_call: TRBV19
clone_size: NA
j_call: TRBJ1-6

cdr3_aa: CASKSAGATDTQYF
v_call: TRBV19
clone_size: NA
j_call: TRBJ2-3

cdr3_aa: CATSRGSGGFQETQYF
v_call: TRBV15
clone_size: NA
j_call: TRBJ2-5

cdr3_aa: CATAGGSGRAYNEQFF
v_call: TRBV15
clone_size: few
j_call: TRBJ2-1

cdr3_aa: CASSALAGYNEQFF
v_call: TRBV19
clone_size: NA
j_call: TRBJ2-1

cdr3_aa: CASKNTPGPNYGYTF
v_call: TRBV19
clone_size: NA
j_call: TRBJ1-2

cdr3_aa: CASSIIGNPNTEAFF
v_call: TRBV19
clone_size: NA
j_call: TRBJ1-1

cdr3_aa: CASSETVYEQYF
v_call: TRBV6-8
clone_size: NA
j_call: TRBJ2-7

cdr3_aa: CASRYGTSGGEEQFF
v_call: TRBV11-3
clone_size: NA
j_call: TRBJ2-1

cdr3_aa: CASLHLAGYSYEQYF
v_call: TRBV7-2
clone_size: NA
j_call: TRBJ2-7

cdr3_aa: CASSLKPRALSDTQYF
v_call: TRBV7-6
clone_size: NA
j_call: TRBJ2-3

cdr3_aa: CASSLGSTPGELFF
v_call: TRBV5-1
clone_size: once
j_call: TRBJ2-2

cdr3_aa: CASSYRATQGYSGNTIYF
v_call: TRBV6-8
clone_size: NA
j_call: TRBJ1-3

cdr3_aa: CSVGGGFNEKLFF
v_call: TRBV29-1
clone_size: NA
j_call: TRBJ1-4

cdr3_aa: CAWSLRAEAFF
v_call: TRBV30
clone_size: NA
j_call: TRBJ1-1

cdr3_aa: CASSVGDLNQPQHF
v_call: TRBV19
clone_size: NA
j_call: TRBJ1-5

cdr3_aa: CASSLGTKDSPLHF
v_call: TRBV5-1
clone_size: NA
j_call: TRBJ1-6

cdr3_aa: CALPLGGESYEQYF
v_call: TRBV28
clone_size: NA
j_call: TRBJ2-7

cdr3_aa: CATAAPGRASGYTF
v_call: TRBV6-8
clone_size: NA
j_call: TRBJ1-2

cdr3_aa: CAISESTLRQGGLF
v_call: TRBV10-3
clone_size: NA
j_call: TRBJ2-1

cdr3_aa: CATSRGLAGGGYEQFF
v_call: TRBV15
clone_size: NA
j_call: TRBJ2-1

cdr3_aa: CASSAGLALYF
v_call: TRBV6-7
clone_size: NA
j_call: TRBJ2-7

cdr3_aa: CASGRSNTEAFF
v_call: TRBV19
clone_size: NA
j_call: TRBJ1-1

cdr3_aa: CASSPRGQLGGNEQFF
v_call: TRBV19
clone_size: NA
j_call: TRBJ2-1